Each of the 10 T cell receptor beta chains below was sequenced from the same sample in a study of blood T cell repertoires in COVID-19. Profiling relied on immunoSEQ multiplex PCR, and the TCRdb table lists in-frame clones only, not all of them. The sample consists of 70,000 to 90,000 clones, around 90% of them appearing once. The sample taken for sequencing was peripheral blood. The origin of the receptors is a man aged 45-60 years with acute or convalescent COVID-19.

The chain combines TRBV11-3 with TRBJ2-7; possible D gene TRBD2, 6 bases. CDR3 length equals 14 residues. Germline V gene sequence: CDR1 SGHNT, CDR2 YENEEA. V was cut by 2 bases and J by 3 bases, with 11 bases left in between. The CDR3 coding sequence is TGTGCCAGCAGCTTACGGGCAGCGGGCTACGAGCAGTACTTC. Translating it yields CASSLRAAGYEQYF. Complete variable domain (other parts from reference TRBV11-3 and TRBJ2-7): EAGVVQSPRYKIIEKKQPVAFWCNPISGHNTLYWYLQNLGQGPELLIRYENEEAVDDSQLPKDRFSAERLKGVDSTLKIQPAELGDSAVYLCASSLRAAGYEQYFGPGTRLTVT.

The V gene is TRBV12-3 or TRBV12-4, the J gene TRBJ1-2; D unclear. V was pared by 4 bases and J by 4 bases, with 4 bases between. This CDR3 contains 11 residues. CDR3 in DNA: TGTGCCAGCAGTTCCAGCTATGGCTACACCTTC. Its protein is CASSSSYGYTF.

CDR3 sequence reads: CASSIAQGGETQYF. The DNA of the CDR3 is TGTGCCAGTAGTATAGCGCAGGGGGGTGAGACCCAGTACTTC. This chain connects TRBV19 to TRBJ2-5, with D perhaps matching TRBD1 (7 bases). Germline CDR1 and CDR2: LNHDA and SQIVND (reference sequence). There are 14 residues in the CDR3. Deletions cut 1 base from V and 5 bases from J, with 11 bases between.

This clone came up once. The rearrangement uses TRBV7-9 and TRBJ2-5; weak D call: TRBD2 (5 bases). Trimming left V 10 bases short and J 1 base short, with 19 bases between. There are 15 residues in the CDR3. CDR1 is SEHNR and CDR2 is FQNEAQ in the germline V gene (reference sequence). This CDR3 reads CATDPRTGVQETQYF. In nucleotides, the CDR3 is TGTGCCACCGACCCGAGGACCGGGGTCCAAGAGACCCAGTACTTC.

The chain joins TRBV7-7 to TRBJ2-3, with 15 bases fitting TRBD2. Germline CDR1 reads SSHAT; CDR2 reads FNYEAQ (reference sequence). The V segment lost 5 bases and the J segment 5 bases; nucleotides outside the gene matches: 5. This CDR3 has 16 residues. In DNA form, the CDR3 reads TGTGCCAGCAGCCCAGGACTAGCGGGGGGGCAAGATACGCAGTATTTT. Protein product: CASSPGLAGGQDTQYF.

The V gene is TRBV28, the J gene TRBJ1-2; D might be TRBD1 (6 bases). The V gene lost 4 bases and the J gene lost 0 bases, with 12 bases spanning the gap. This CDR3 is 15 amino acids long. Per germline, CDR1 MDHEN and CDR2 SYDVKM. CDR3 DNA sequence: TGTGCCAGCAGTTCGTCAGGGGAATCTAACTATGGCTACACCTTC. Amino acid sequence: CASSSSGESNYGYTF.

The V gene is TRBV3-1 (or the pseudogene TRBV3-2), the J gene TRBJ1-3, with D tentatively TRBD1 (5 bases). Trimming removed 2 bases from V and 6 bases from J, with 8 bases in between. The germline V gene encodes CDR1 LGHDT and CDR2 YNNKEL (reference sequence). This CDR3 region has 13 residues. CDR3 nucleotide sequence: TGTGCCAGCAGCCAACAGGGTGAAAACACCATATATTTT. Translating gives CASSQQGENTIYF.

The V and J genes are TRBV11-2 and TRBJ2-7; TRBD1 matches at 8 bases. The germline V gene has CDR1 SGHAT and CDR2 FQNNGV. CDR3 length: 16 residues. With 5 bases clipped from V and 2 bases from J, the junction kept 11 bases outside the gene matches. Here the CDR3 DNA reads TGTGCCAGCAGCACGATTGAAGGACAGGGCGCCTACGAGCAGTACTTC. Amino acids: CASSTIEGQGAYEQYF.

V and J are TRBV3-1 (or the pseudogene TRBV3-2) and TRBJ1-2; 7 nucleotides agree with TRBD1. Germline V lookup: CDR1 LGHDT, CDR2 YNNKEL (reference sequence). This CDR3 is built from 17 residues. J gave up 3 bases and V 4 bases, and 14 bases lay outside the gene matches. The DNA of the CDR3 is TGTGCCAGCAGCCCCCCCGCGTTGGCCCAGGGGGACTATGGCTACACCTTC. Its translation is CASSPPALAQGDYGYTF.

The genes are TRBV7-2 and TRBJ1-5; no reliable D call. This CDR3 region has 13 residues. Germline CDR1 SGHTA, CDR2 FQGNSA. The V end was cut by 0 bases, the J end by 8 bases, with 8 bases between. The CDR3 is CASSLASGEPQHF. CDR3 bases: TGTGCCAGCAGCTTAGCGTCCGGGGAGCCCCAGCATTTT. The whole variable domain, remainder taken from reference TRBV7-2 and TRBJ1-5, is GAGVSQSPSNKVTEKGKDVELRCDPISGHTALYWYRQSLGQGLEFLIYFQGNSAPDKSGLPSDRFSAERTGGSVSTLTIQRTQQEDSAVYLCASSLASGEPQHFGDGTRLSIL.